Below, 17 T cell receptor beta chains from the same sample are listed, as sequenced in a study of identical twins. TCRdb called the 5' RACE reads again in MiXCR, with one record for every CDR3 protein. The repertoire has around 1.7 million distinct CDR3 sequences, about 32% of them found once; the top ten carry roughly 0.3%. Sequencing used cord blood. All receptors come from a newborn girl in good health.

There are a few counts of this clonotype. The chain combines TRBV28 with TRBJ2-2; D unresolved. The CDR3 is 15 amino acids. The germline V gene has CDR1 MDHEN and CDR2 SYDVKM. The V gene lost 5 bases and the J gene lost 6 bases, with 16 bases spanning the gap. The CDR3 here is CASSPPFHGAGELFF. The CDR3 nucleotides read TGTGCCAGCAGTCCTCCCTTCCATGGGGCCGGGGAGCTGTTTTTT.

This chain uses TRBV19 with TRBJ1-2; unclear D gene. V was pared by 7 bases and J by 1 base, with 10 bases between. Per germline, CDR1 LNHDA and CDR2 SQIVND (reference sequence). CDR3 size: 13 residues. CDR3: CASKRRSNYGYTF. CDR3 nucleotide sequence: TGTGCCAGTAAGCGCAGGAGTAACTATGGCTACACCTTC.

This clonotype occurred a few times. The J gene is TRBJ1-4, the V gene TRBV7-9; tentative D call: TRBD1 (5 bases). There are 14 residues in the CDR3. Germline values: CDR1 SEHNR, CDR2 FQNEAQ (reference sequence). The V and J ends lost 4 bases and 10 bases respectively, with 16 bases between them. The CDR3 loop reads CASSSQGDYGKLFF. For the CDR3, the DNA is TGTGCCAGCAGCTCCCAGGGAGACTATGGAAAACTGTTTTTT.

CDR3 residues: CASSYSGLAGAKETQYF. The CDR3 DNA sequence: TGTGCCAGCAGTTACTCCGGACTAGCGGGGGCTAAAGAGACCCAGTACTTC. The V and J genes are TRBV6-6 and TRBJ2-5; 13 bases align to TRBD2. Germline loops: CDR1 MNHNY, CDR2 SVGAGI (reference sequence). Germline trimming cut 0 bases from V and 3 bases from J; bases unmatched to any gene: 4. This CDR3 is 17 amino acids long.

The chain combines TRBV6-1 with TRBJ2-3; 10 positions agree with TRBD2. Trimming at V came to 7 bases and at J to 0 bases, leaving 4 bases not matched to a gene. In germline, CDR1 is MNHNS, CDR2 SASEGT. This CDR3 region has 15 residues. The CDR3 bases are TGTGCCAGCAAGAAACTAGCGGGGAGCACAGATACGCAGTATTTT. Translation gives CASKKLAGSTDTQYF.

This clonotype has a handful of counts. The chain uses TRBV20-1 and TRBJ2-1; 12 bases fit TRBD1. The DNA end favors TRBJ2-7, so the J call may be wrong. The length of the CDR3 is 14 residues. Germline loops: CDR1 DFQATT, CDR2 SNEGSKA (reference sequence). The CDR3 DNA reads as TGCAGTGCTTCCGGGACAGGGGGCTTCAATGAGCAGTACTTC. Translating it yields CSASGTGGFNEQYF.

The V call is TRBV3-1, the J call TRBJ2-1; D may correspond to TRBD1 or TRBD2 (6 bases each). The CDR3 is 16 amino acids. V was trimmed by 4 bases and J by 4 bases, leaving 17 bases between them. The germline V gene encodes CDR1 LGHDT and CDR2 YNNKEL (reference sequence). CDR3 bases: TGTGCCAGCAGCCGGGGAGAGGGGGGACGTTACAATGAGCAGTTCTTC. It yields the protein CASSRGEGGRYNEQFF.

This clonotype was picked up a small number of times. V is TRBV10-3 and J is TRBJ2-3, with TRBD2 matching over 7 bases. From germline, CDR1 is ENHRY and CDR2 SYGVKD. This CDR3 has 12 amino acids. V was clipped by 8 bases and J by 5 bases; unmatched bases: 4. The chain's CDR3 is CAIAGREDTQYF. CDR3 in DNA: TGTGCCATCGCGGGGAGGGAAGATACGCAGTATTTT.

V gene TRBV3-1 combines with J gene TRBJ2-7, with a possible D match to TRBD1 (5 bases). The V and J ends lost 1 base and 3 bases respectively, with 13 bases between them. The CDR3 is 15 amino acids. Germline V gives CDR1 LGHDT, CDR2 YNNKEL (reference sequence). CDR3 protein: CASSQGLDSNYEQYF. CDR3 DNA sequence: TGTGCCAGCAGCCAAGGCCTCGACAGTAACTACGAGCAGTACTTC.

This clonotype was counted between two and nine times. V usage is TRBV2 and J usage is TRBJ2-1, with D perhaps TRBD1 (6 bases). The V and J ends lost 3 bases and 10 bases respectively, with 10 bases between them. Germline V gene data show CDR1 as SNHLY and CDR2 as FYNNEI. CDR3 length: 12 residues. CDR3 coding DNA: TGTGCCAGCAGTGAGACAGGTAGAGAGCAGTTCTTC. Its protein is CASSETGREQFF.

The chain links TRBV5-1 to TRBJ2-7, with 11 positions matching TRBD2. Germline-derived CDR1 and CDR2 are SGHRS and YFSETQ. With 4 bases clipped from V and 2 bases from J, the junction kept 8 bases outside the gene matches. The CDR3 contains 16 residues. In DNA form, the CDR3 reads TGCGCCAGCAGCCCGACTAGCGGGACCTCTCCCTACGAGCAGTACTTC. Its translation: CASSPTSGTSPYEQYF.

The chain uses TRBV10-3 and TRBJ2-1, with unresolved D. The CDR3 is 13 amino acids. Trimming cost V 4 bases and J 7 bases, with 11 bases left between them. Looked up from germline, CDR1 is ENHRY and CDR2 is SYGVKD. CDR3 bases: TGTGCCATCAGTGTCGAGACGGCGAATGAGCAGTTCTTC. Translation: CAISVETANEQFF.

V and J are TRBV4-2 and TRBJ1-5; D gene ambiguous. The V gene's germline CDR1 is LGHNA and CDR2 YNFKEQ. The CDR3 loop spans 15 amino acids. Trimming cost V 0 bases and J 1 base, with 7 bases left between them. In nucleotides, the CDR3 is TGTGCCAGCAGCCAAGAAGGAATAAGCAATCAGCCCCAGCATTTT. It yields the protein CASSQEGISNQPQHF.

This chain links TRBV5-1 with TRBJ1-5, with D perhaps matching TRBD1 (5 bases). Trimming took 2 bases from V and 3 from J, leaving 9 bases between them. The CDR3 runs to 14 residues. Germline values: CDR1 SGHRS, CDR2 YFSETQ. The CDR3 DNA reads as TGCGCCAGCAGCTTCGACAGTCTCAATCAGCCCCAGCATTTT. Its protein product is CASSFDSLNQPQHF.

This clonotype was seen more than once but under ten times. This sequence joins TRBV28 and TRBJ2-7; D is tentatively TRBD1 or TRBD2 (5 bases each). The CDR3 sequence is 16 residues long. The germline V gene encodes CDR1 MDHEN and CDR2 SYDVKM. V was shortened by 3 bases and J by 1 base, with 16 bases between the two germline ends. CDR3 loop: CASSLVGTVRSYEQYF. As DNA, the CDR3 is TGTGCCAGCAGTTTGGTCGGGACGGTCCGATCCTACGAGCAGTACTTC. Using reference TRBV28 and TRBJ2-7 for the parts outside the CDR3, the full variable domain is DVKVTQSSRYLVKRTGEKVFLECVQDMDHENMFWYRQDPGLGLRLIYFSYDVKMKEKGDIPEGYSVSREKKERFSLILESASTNQTSMYLCASSLVGTVRSYEQYFGPGTRLTVT.

The chain combines TRBV20-1 with TRBJ1-2; a possible D gene is TRBD1 (5 bases). Trimming pared 5 bases from V and 4 bases from J, leaving 8 bases between. Germline lookup yields CDR1 DFQATT and CDR2 SNEGSKA (reference sequence). This CDR3 is 11 amino acids long. The CDR3 DNA follows: TGCAGTGCTGACAGCGCCTATGGCTACACCTTC. It codes for CSADSAYGYTF.

The gene calls are TRBV27 and TRBJ1-2; 9 bases align to TRBD1. The trim removed 6 bases at V and 3 bases at J, leaving 5 bases unmatched. The CDR3 is 14 residues long. Germline V gene sequence: CDR1 MNHEY, CDR2 SMNVEV (reference sequence). DNA of the CDR3: TGTGCCAGCAGAGGGACAGGGAAAGACTATGGCTACACCTTC. It encodes CASRGTGKDYGYTF.